Below, 4 T cell receptor beta chains from the same sample are listed, as sequenced in a study of shared clonotypes between healthy human individuals. Data came from immunoSEQ multiplex PCR; TCRdb stores just in-frame clones and leaves some out. This repertoire shows around 1.6 million clones, around 98% found once; its top ten account for approximately 0.45%. Sequencing input: naive CD4+ T cells sorted from blood. Sample subset: CD45RA+ positively selected. Every receptor here comes from a man aged 30-40 years in good health.

CDR3 DNA: TGTGCTAGTGCGACCGGTTCTGGGGATACGCAGTATTTT. This encodes CASATGSGDTQYF. The rearrangement joins TRBV12-5 to TRBJ2-3; D is ambiguous. The CDR3 covers 13 residues. Trimming removed 7 bases at V and 6 bases at J, with 14 bases between. Germline V gene data show CDR1 as LGHNT and CDR2 as FRNRAP.

The chain links TRBV6-6 to TRBJ2-7; 11 bases map to TRBD2. The V gene's germline CDR1 is MNHNY and CDR2 SVGAGI (reference sequence). The CDR3 contains 14 residues. The J segment lost 3 bases and the V segment lost 6 bases, leaving 4 bases of the junction unmatched. CDR3 region: CASSVLAGVYEQYF. Here the CDR3 DNA reads TGTGCCAGCAGCGTACTAGCGGGAGTCTACGAGCAGTACTTC.

The J gene is TRBJ2-7, the V gene TRBV6-5, with 7 bases matching TRBD2. The CDR3 extends over 16 amino acids. V lost 2 bases and J lost 2; bases outside the gene matches: 9. Looked up from germline, CDR1 is MNHEY and CDR2 is SVGAGI. The CDR3 DNA reads as TGTGCCAGCAGTTACAGACCGGGACTAACAACCTACGAGCAGTACTTC. It specifies CASSYRPGLTTYEQYF.

The chain joins TRBV4-1 to TRBJ2-3; D gene ambiguous. This CDR3 region has 10 residues. Between the trimmed V and J ends, which lost 5 bases and 3 bases, there was a span of 0 bases. CDR1 and CDR2 from the germline V gene are MGHRA and YSYEKL. CDR3 protein: CASSTDTQYF. The CDR3 DNA reads TGCGCCAGCAGCACAGATACGCAGTATTTT.